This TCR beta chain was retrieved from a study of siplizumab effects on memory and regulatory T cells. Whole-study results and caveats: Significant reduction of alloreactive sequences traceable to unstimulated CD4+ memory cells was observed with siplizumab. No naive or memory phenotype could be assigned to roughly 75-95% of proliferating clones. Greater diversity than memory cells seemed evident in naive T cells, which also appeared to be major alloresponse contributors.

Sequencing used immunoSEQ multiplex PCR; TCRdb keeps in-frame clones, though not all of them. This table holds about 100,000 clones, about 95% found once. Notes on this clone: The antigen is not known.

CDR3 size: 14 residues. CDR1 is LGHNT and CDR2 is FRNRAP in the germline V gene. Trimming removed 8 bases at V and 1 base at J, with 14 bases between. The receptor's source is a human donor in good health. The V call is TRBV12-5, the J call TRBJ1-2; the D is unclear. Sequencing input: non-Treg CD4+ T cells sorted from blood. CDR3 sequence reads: CASSSPPNNYGYTF. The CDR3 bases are TGTGCTAGTTCTTCCCCTCCCAATAACTATGGCTACACCTTC. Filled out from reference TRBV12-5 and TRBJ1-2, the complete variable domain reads DARVTQTPRHKVTEMGQEVTMRCQPILGHNTVFWYRQTMMQGLELLAYFRNRAPLDDSGMPKDRFSAEMPDATLATLKIQPSEPRDSAVYFCASSSPPNNYGYTFGSGTRLTVV.